This T cell receptor (beta chain) was sequenced for a study of PD-L1 blockade in urothelial cancer. As for the study in general: Patients arrived having already received 0 to 3 prior chemotherapy regimens. Blood samples had a median of 141,255 T cells.

Time point reported: pretreatment peripheral blood. Study-wide findings and caveats: Tumor-linked clones in blood grew more by 3 weeks in durable-benefit patients.

On this clone: Antigen unknown.

Clones were sequenced by immunoSEQ multiplex PCR, and TCRdb holds only the in-frame ones, with some missing. The data contain 30,000 to 35,000 clones, around 82% of them seen just once; the ten biggest clones take up 15% to 18%. The TCR was taken from a man aged 55-75 years with urothelial cancer. The sample consisted of PBMCs, taken around atezolizumab (anti-PD-L1) treatment.

The CDR3 region is CAITLSRSTNEVQYF. CDR3 nucleotide sequence: TGTGCCATCACTCTCAGCCGATCCACCAATGAGGTCCAGTACTTC. V and J are TRBV6-1 and TRBJ2-7; D remains unclear. The V and J ends lost 10 bases and 10 bases respectively, with 29 bases between them. This CDR3 comprises 15 residues. CDR1 is MNHNS and CDR2 is SASEGT in the germline V gene.